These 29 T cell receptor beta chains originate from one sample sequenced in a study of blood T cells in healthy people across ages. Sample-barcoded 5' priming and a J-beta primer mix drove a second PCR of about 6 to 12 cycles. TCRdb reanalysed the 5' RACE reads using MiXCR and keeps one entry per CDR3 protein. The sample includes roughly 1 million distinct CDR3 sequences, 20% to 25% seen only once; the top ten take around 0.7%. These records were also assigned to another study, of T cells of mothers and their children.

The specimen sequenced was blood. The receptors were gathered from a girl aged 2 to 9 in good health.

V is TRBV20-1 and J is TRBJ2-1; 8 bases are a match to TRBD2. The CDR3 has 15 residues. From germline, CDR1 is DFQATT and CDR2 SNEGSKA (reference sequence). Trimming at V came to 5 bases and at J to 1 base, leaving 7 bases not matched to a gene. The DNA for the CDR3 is TGCAGTGCTTGCCCTACTAGCGGTTCCTACAATGAGCAGTTCTTC. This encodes CSACPTSGSYNEQFF.

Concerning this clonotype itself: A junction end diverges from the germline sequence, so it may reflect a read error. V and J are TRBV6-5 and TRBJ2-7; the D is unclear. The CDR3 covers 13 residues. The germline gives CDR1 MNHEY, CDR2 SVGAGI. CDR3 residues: CPRRTGDSYEQYF. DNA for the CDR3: TGCCCGAGAAGGACGGGCGACTCCTACGAGCAGTACTTC.

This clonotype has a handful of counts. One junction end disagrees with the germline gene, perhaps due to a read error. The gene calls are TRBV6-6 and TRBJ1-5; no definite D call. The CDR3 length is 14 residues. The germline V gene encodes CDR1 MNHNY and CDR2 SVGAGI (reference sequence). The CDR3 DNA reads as TGTGCCAGCAATTACGGCAGCAGCAATCAGCCCCAGCATTTT. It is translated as CASNYGSSNQPQHF.

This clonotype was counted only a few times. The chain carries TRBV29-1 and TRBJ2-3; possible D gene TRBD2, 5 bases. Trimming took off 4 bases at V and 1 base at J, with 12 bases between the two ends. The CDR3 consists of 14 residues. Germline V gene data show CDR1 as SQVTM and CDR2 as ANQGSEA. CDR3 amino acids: CSVGAWERTDTQYF. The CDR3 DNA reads TGCAGCGTTGGGGCGTGGGAGCGCACAGATACGCAGTATTTT.

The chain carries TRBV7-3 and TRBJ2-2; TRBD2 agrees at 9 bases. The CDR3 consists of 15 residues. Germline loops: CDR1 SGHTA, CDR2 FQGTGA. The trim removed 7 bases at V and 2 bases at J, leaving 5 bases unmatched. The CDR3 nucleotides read TGTGCCAGCACGCCTAGCGGGGCCAACACCGGGGAGCTGTTTTTT. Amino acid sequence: CASTPSGANTGELFF.

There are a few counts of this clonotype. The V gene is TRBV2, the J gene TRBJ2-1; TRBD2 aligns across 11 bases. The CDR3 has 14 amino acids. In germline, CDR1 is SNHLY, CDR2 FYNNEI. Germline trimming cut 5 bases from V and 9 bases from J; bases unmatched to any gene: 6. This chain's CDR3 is CASSTAGLAGEQFF. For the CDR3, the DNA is TGTGCCAGCAGTACCGCCGGACTAGCGGGTGAGCAGTTCTTC. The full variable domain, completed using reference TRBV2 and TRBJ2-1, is EPEVTQTPSHQVTQMGQEVILRCVPISNHLYFYWYRQILGQKVEFLVSFYNNEISEKSEIFDDQFSVERPDGSNFTLKIRSTKLEDSAMYFCASSTAGLAGEQFFGPGTRLTVL.

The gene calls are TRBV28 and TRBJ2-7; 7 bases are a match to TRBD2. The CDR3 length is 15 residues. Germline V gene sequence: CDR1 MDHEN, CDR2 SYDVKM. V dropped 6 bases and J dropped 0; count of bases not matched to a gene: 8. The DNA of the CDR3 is TGTGCCAGCAGCCCAGCGGGGCGAAGCTCCTACGAGCAGTACTTC. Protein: CASSPAGRSSYEQYF.

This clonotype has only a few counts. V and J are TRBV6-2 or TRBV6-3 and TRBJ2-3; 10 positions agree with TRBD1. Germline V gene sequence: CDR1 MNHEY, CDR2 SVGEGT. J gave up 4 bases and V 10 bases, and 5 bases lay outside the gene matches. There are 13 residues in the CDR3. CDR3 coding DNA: TGTGCCACCATCGACAGGGGGCCAGATACGCAGTATTTT. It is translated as CATIDRGPDTQYF.

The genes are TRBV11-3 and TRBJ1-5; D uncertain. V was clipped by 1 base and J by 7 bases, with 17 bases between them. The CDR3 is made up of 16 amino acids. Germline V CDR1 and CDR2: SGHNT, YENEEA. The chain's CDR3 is CASSLAESGRNQPQHF. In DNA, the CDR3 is TGTGCCAGCAGCTTAGCGGAGTCCGGTAGAAACCAGCCCCAGCATTTT. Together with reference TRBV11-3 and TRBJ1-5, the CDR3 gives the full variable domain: EAGVVQSPRYKIIEKKQPVAFWCNPISGHNTLYWYLQNLGQGPELLIRYENEEAVDDSQLPKDRFSAERLKGVDSTLKIQPAELGDSAVYLCASSLAESGRNQPQHFGDGTRLSIL.

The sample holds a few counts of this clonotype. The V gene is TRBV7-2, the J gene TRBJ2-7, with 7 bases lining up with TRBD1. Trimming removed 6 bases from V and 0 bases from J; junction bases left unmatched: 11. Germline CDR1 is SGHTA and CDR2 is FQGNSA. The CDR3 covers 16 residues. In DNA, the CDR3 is TGTGCCAGCAGATCCCAGACGGGACAGAACTCCTACGAGCAGTACTTC. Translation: CASRSQTGQNSYEQYF.

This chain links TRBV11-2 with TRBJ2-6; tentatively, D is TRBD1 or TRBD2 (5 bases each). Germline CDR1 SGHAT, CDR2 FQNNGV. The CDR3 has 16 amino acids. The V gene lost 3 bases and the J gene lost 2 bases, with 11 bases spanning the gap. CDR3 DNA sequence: TGTGCCAGCAGCTTCCGGGGCTCCACTGGGGCCAACGTCCTGACTTTC. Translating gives CASSFRGSTGANVLTF.

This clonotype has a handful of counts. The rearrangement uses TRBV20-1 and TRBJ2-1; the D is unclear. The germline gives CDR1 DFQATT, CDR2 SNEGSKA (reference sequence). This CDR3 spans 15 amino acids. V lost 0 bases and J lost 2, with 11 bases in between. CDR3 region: CSARDPGRTYNEQFF. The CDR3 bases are TGCAGTGCTAGAGATCCCGGGCGGACCTACAATGAGCAGTTCTTC.

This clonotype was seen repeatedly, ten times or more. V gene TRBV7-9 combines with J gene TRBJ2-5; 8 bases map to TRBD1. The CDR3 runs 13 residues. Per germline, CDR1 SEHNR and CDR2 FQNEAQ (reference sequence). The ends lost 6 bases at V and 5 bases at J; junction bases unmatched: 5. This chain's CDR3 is CASSSPGGETQYF. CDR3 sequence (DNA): TGTGCCAGCAGTTCCCCAGGGGGCGAGACCCAGTACTTC.

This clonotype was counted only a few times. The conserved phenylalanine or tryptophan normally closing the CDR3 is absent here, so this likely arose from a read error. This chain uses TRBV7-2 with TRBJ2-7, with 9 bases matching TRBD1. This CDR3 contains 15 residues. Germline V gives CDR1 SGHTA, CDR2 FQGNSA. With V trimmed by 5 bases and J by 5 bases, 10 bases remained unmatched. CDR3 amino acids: CASSTLGTGSDEQYS. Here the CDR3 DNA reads TGTGCCAGCAGCACCCTAGGGACAGGGAGCGACGAGCAGTACTCC.

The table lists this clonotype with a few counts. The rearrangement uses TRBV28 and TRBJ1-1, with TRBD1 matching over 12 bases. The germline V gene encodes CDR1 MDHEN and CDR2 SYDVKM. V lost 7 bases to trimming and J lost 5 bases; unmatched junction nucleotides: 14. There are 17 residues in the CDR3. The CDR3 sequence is CASTFLGTGGIGTEAFF. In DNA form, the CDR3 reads TGTGCCAGCACGTTCCTGGGGACAGGGGGCATTGGGACTGAAGCTTTCTTT. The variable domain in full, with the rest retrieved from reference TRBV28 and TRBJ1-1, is DVKVTQSSRYLVKRTGEKVFLECVQDMDHENMFWYRQDPGLGLRLIYFSYDVKMKEKGDIPEGYSVSREKKERFSLILESASTNQTSMYLCASTFLGTGGIGTEAFFGQGTRLTVV.

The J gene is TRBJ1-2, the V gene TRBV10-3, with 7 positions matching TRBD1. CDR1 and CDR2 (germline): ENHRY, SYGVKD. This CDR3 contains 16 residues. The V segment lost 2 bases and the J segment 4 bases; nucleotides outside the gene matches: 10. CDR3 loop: CAISEAVKGAGYGYTF. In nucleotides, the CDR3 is TGTGCCATCAGTGAGGCCGTTAAGGGGGCCGGCTATGGCTACACCTTC.

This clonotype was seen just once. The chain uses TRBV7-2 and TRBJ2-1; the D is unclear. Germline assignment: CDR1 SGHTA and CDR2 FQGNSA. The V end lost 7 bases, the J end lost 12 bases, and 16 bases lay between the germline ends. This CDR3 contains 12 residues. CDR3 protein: CASTKPLSGQFF. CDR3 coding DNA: TGTGCCAGCACTAAACCCCTCTCTGGGCAGTTCTTC.

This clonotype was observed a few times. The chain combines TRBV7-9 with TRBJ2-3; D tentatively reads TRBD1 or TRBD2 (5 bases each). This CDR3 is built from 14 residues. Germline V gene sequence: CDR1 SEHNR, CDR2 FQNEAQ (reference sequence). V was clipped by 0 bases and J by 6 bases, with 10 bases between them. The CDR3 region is CASSLAAEGDTQYF. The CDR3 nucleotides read TGTGCCAGCAGCTTAGCGGCCGAGGGGGATACGCAGTATTTT. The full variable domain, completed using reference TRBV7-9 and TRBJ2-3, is DTGVSQNPRHKITKRGQNVTFRCDPISEHNRLYWYRQTLGQGPEFLTYFQNEAQLEKSRLLSDRFSAERPKGSFSTLEIQRTEQGDSAMYLCASSLAAEGDTQYFGPGTRLTVL.

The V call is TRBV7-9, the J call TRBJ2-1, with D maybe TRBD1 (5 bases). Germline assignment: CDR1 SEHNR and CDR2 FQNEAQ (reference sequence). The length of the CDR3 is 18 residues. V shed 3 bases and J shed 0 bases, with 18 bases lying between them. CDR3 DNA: TGTGCCAGCAGCTTCAGGGTAGGAACTCCAAGCTCCTACAATGAGCAGTTCTTC. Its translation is CASSFRVGTPSSYNEQFF.

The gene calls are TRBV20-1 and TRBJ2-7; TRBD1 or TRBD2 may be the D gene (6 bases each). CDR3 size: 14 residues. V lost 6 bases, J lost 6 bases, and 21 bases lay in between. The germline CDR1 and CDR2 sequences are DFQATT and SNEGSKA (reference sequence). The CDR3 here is CSAAKTLGGSEQYF. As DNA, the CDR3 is TGCAGTGCGGCAAAAACCCTGGGGGGCAGCGAGCAGTACTTC.

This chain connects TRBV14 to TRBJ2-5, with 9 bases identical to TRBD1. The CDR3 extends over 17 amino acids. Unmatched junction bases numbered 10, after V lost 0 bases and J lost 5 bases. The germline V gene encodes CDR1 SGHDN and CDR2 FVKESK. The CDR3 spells CASSQDPRTGERETQYF. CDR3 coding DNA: TGTGCCAGCAGCCAAGATCCAAGGACAGGGGAGAGGGAGACCCAGTACTTC. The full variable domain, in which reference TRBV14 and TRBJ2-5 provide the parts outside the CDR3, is EAGVTQFPSHSVIEKGQTVTLRCDPISGHDNLYWYRRVMGKEIKFLLHFVKESKQDESGMPNNRFLAERTGGTYSTLKVQPAELEDSGVYFCASSQDPRTGERETQYFGPGTRLLVL.

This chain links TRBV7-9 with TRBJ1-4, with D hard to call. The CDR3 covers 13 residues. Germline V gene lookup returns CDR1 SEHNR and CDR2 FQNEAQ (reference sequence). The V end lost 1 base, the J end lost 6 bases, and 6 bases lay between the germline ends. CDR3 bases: TGTGCCAGCAGCTTAGTAGGATATGAAAAACTGTTTTTT. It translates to CASSLVGYEKLFF.

The CDR3 spells CSARGTGDYEQYF. CDR3 coding DNA: TGCAGTGCTAGGGGGACAGGAGACTACGAGCAGTACTTC. V usage is TRBV20-1 and J usage is TRBJ2-7; 8 bases align to TRBD1. V lost 3 bases, J lost 3 bases, and 4 bases stayed unmatched. Germline V gene sequence: CDR1 DFQATT, CDR2 SNEGSKA (reference sequence). The CDR3 totals 13 residues.

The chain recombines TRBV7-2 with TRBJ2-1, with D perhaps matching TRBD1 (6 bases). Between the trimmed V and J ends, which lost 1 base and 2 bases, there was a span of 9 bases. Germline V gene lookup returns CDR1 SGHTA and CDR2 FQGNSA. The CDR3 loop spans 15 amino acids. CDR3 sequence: CASSLGGPAYNEQFF. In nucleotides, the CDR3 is TGTGCCAGCAGCTTAGGGGGGCCGGCCTACAATGAGCAGTTCTTC.

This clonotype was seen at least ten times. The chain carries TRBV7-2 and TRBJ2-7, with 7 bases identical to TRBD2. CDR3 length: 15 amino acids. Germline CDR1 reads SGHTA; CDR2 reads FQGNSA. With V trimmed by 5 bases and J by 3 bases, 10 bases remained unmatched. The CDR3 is CASSPRWGGGYEQYF. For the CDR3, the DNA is TGTGCCAGCAGCCCGCGATGGGGGGGAGGCTACGAGCAGTACTTC.

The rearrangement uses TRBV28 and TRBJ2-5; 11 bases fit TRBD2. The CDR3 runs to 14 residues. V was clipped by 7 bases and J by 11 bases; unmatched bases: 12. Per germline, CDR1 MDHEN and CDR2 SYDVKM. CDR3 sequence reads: CASTVLAGVGEQYF. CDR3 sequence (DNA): TGTGCCAGCACTGTACTAGCGGGAGTGGGTGAGCAGTACTTC.

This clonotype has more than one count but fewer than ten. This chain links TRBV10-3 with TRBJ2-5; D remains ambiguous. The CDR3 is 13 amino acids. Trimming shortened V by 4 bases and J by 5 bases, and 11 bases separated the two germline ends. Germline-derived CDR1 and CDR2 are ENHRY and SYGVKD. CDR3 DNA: TGTGCCATCAGTGCGGTGGCCGGGGAGACCCAGTACTTC. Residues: CAISAVAGETQYF.

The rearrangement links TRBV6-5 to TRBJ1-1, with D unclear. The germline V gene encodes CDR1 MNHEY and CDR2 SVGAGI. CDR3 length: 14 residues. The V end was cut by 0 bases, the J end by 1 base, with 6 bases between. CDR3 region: CASSYSHRNTEAFF. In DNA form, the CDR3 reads TGTGCCAGCAGTTACTCGCACAGGAACACTGAAGCTTTCTTT.

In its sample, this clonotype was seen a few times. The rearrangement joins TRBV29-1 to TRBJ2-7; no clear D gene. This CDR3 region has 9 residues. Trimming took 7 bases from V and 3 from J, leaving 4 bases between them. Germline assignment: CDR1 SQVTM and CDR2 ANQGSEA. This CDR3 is CSAYYEQYF. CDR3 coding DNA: TGCAGCGCCTACTACGAGCAGTACTTC.